This T cell receptor (beta chain) is drawn from a study of metastatic and nonmetastatic thyroid tumors. Every patient underwent thyroid surgery untreated. V was shortened by 2 bases and J by 6 bases, with 13 bases between the two germline ends. The CDR3 totals 14 residues. TCRdb re-analyzed the PCR reads using MiXCR. The table shows about 5,200 clones, with around 37% occurring only once. Source material: tumor tissue. The chain links TRBV12-3 or TRBV12-4 to TRBJ2-5, with D uncertain. The sequence derives from a male donor with papillary thyroid cancer or a benign thyroid nodule (not recorded which). Some clones in this sample may be carry-over from other donors' samples. The CDR3 DNA reads TGTGCCAGCAGTTTATCCACTCTTTACAAGACCCAGTACTTC. Protein sequence: CASSLSTLYKTQYF.